This is a list of T cell receptor beta chains from one sample in a study of blood T cell repertoires in COVID-19. The assay was immunoSEQ multiplex PCR, and TCRdb's table has in-frame clones only and misses some. Here the sample spans 95,000 to 150,000 clones, roughly 83% being singletons. Source material: peripheral blood. Receptor source: a man aged 40-49 years with active or convalescent COVID-19. Both conserved end residues are part of each CDR3. A D gene is named only where the DNA matches it firmly. Size tells how often a clone was seen (once, few, many) or the class of an expanded clone, and some rows leave it out.

TRBJ2-3 TRBV7-8 NA NA TGTGCCAGCAGCCGACGTGAGGTAGCGGCAAAAATCACAGATACGCAGTATTTT CASSRREVAAKITDTQYF
TRBJ2-7 TRBV7-8 once NA TGTGCCAGCAGCTTACGGGGGTACGAGCAGTACTTC CASSLRGYEQYF
TRBJ1-2 TRBV30 NA NA TGTGCCTGGAGAAGGGGCAGGGTAGAATATGGCTACACCTTC CAWRRGRVEYGYTF
TRBJ1-1 TRBV10-3 NA TRBD1 TGTGCCATCACCAGGGGGGTGGGCACTGAAGCTTTCTTT CAITRGVGTEAFF
TRBJ1-4 TRBV18 NA TRBD1 TGTGCCAGCTCACCACCGAGGGAGCAGGGGGTCGAAAAACTGTTTTTT CASSPPREQGVEKLFF
TRBJ1-4 TRBV5-4 NA NA TGTGCCAGCAGCTTGGACAGAGAAAAACTGTTTTTT CASSLDREKLFF
TRBJ1-2 TRBV4-1 NA NA TGCGCCAGCAGCCCGGGACAACTAATGGATGGCTACACCTTC CASSPGQLMDGYTF
TRBJ1-2 TRBV24-1 NA NA TGTGCCACCAGTGATTTGAACGGAGACTATGGCTACACCTTC CATSDLNGDYGYTF
TRBJ2-7 TRBV7-8 once NA TGTGCCAGCAGCTTAGTAGGGGTTTACGAGCAGTACTTC CASSLVGVYEQYF
TRBJ2-2 TRBV5-1 NA NA TGCGCCAGCAGCTTGTTCCGGGGTGGGGACACCGGGGAGCTGTTTTTT CASSLFRGGDTGELFF
TRBJ1-1 TRBV4-2 NA NA TGTGCCAGCAGCCAAGATCACGCAGGCAACACTGAAGCTTTCTTT CASSQDHAGNTEAFF
TRBJ2-1 TRBV24-1 NA NA TGTGCCACCAGTGATTCTAATTGGGCGTATGAGCAGTTCTTC CATSDSNWAYEQFF
TRBJ1-6 TRBV9 few NA TGTGCCAGCAGTCTTCCTGGGCTGCCCCTCCACTTT CASSLPGLPLHF
TRBJ1-2 TRBV12-3/TRBV12-4 NA TRBD1 TGTGCCAGCAGCTCCACAGGGGTCTATGGCTACACCTTC CASSSTGVYGYTF
TRBJ1-6 TRBV18 NA TRBD1 TGTGCCAGCTCCCTGGGGACAGTAAATTCACCCCTCCACTTT CASSLGTVNSPLHF
TRBJ1-2 TRBV6-5 once TRBD1 TGTGCCAGCAGGCCGGGACAGGGAAAGAACTATGGCTACACCTTC CASRPGQGKNYGYTF
TRBJ1-2 TRBV3-1/TRBV3-2 NA NA TGTGCCAGCAGCCAACTCCAGAACTATGGCTACACCTTC CASSQLQNYGYTF
TRBJ1-1 TRBV29-1 NA TRBD1 TGCAGCGTTGATCGGACAGGAGAGAGCACTGAAGCTTTCTTT CSVDRTGESTEAFF
TRBJ1-6 TRBV18 NA NA TGTGCCAGCTCACCAAATCGCGGGGGGCTTAGTTCACCCCTCCACTTT CASSPNRGGLSSPLHF
TRBJ1-6 TRBV6-5 few TRBD1 TGTGCCACCCAGGGACAGATATCACCCCTCCACTTT CATQGQISPLHF
TRBJ2-5 TRBV12-3/TRBV12-4 NA NA TGTGCCAGCAAAGCCGGTGAGACCCAGTACTTC CASKAGETQYF
TRBJ2-6 TRBV9 NA TRBD1 TGTGCCAGCAGACCGGGACAGGGAATATCTTGGGGGGCCAACGTCCTGACTTTC CASRPGQGISWGANVLTF
TRBJ2-7 TRBV24-1 many TRBD2 TGTGCCACCAGTGACGGGGGGGCCTACGAGCAGTACTTC CATSDGGAYEQYF
TRBJ1-4 TRBV3-1/TRBV3-2 NA NA TGTGCCAGCAGCCAAGATCGCGGAGCAACTAATGAAAAACTGTTTTTT CASSQDRGATNEKLFF
TRBJ2-3 TRBV5-6 NA NA TGTGCCAGCAGCCAGGGGTTGGGTTCAGATACGCAGTATTTT CASSQGLGSDTQYF
TRBJ1-1 TRBV21-1 few NA TGTGCCAGCAGGAACAGGGATTCGAACACTGAAGCTTTCTTT CASRNRDSNTEAFF
TRBJ2-1 TRBV5-6 NA TRBD1 TGTGCCAGCAGCTTGGGTGGGGACAGGGTGAACTACAATGAGCAGTTCTTC CASSLGGDRVNYNEQFF
TRBJ1-2 TRBV5-8 NA NA TGTGCCAGCAGCTTGGAACCCGGGAGAGGCTACACCTTC CASSLEPGRGYTF
TRBJ1-4 TRBV14 NA TRBD1 TGTGCCAGCAGCCTAAGGACAGGGTATGGTGAAAAACTGTTTTTT CASSLRTGYGEKLFF
TRBJ1-6 TRBV6-6 NA NA TGTGCCAGCAGTTCCACGACCTTAGGGGCACCCCTCCACTTT CASSSTTLGAPLHF
TRBJ1-3 TRBV19 few TRBD1 TGTGCCAGTAGGGAGACAGGGTTTGAAAACACCATATATTTT CASRETGFENTIYF
TRBJ2-5 TRBV19 NA TRBD1 TGTGCCAGTAGTACCCGGACAGGGGGGAAGGAAGAGACCCAGTACTTC CASSTRTGGKEETQYF
TRBJ1-6 TRBV7-2 NA NA TGTGCCAGCAGCCTACGACAGAATTATAATTCACCCCTCCACTTT CASSLRQNYNSPLHF
TRBJ2-5 TRBV11-2 few NA TGTGCCAGCAGCTTAGTGTATAGCAACATGGTCGAGACCCAGTACTTC CASSLVYSNMVETQYF
TRBJ1-1 TRBV27 NA NA TGTGCCAGCAGTTTCCGGGGGGGGCAGTCGAACACTGAAGCTTTCTTT CASSFRGGQSNTEAFF
TRBJ1-5 TRBV5-1 few NA TGCGCCAGCAGCGACGGGACAAACATCAATCAGCCCCAGCATTTT CASSDGTNINQPQHF
TRBJ2-2 TRBV5-1 NA TRBD1 TGCGCCAGCAGCCCGGGACAGGGGTATAACGGGGAGCTGTTTTTT CASSPGQGYNGELFF
TRBJ1-5 TRBV28 NA NA TGTGCCAGCAGCTCCCTCGGGGGTACGGCTCAGCCCCAGCATTTT CASSSLGGTAQPQHF
TRBJ2-2 TRBV10-3 NA NA TGTGCCATCAGTGAGTCGAGTGGGGAGCTGTTTTTT CAISESSGELFF
TRBJ2-4 TRBV25-1 once NA TGTGCCAGCAGTCCCGGGAACATTCAGTACTTC CASSPGNIQYF
TRBJ1-2 TRBV25-1 NA TRBD1 TGTGCCAGCAGTGAAGTCGACAGGGACTATGGCTACACCTTC CASSEVDRDYGYTF
TRBJ2-3 TRBV7-6 NA NA TGTGCCAGCAGCCTGGACACCTATGAAGGAGATACGCAGTATTTT CASSLDTYEGDTQYF
TRBJ2-3 TRBV10-2 NA NA TGCGCCAGCAGTGGGGGTGTGGGGGCCGGCACAGATACGCAGTATTTT CASSGGVGAGTDTQYF
TRBJ1-2 TRBV12-3/TRBV12-4 NA NA TGTGCCAGCAGTCAGGCCCAGAACTATGGCTACACCTTC CASSQAQNYGYTF
TRBJ2-1 TRBV5-1 NA TRBD2 TGCGCCAGCAGCTCTAGCGGGGGGCTATCGAGCTCCTACAATGAGCAGTTCTTC CASSSSGGLSSSYNEQFF
TRBJ1-5 TRBV5-1 NA NA TGCGCCAGCAGTTACGGTGGAGGGGAGCCCCAGCATTTT CASSYGGGEPQHF
TRBJ1-6 TRBV28 NA NA TGTGCCAGCAGTTTAGGGACATCATATAATTCACCCCTCCACTTT CASSLGTSYNSPLHF